This TCR beta chain was sequenced during a study of cytomegalovirus exposure and HLA in healthy donors. A note on this clone: Its antigen is currently unknown.

The germline V gene encodes CDR1 GTSNPN and CDR2 SVGIG (reference sequence). The CDR3 length is 15 residues. With 6 bases removed from V and 4 bases from J, the gap between germline ends came to 19 bases. Study results and caveats: The records held CMV serostatus as the only immune exposure information. Earlier analysis found most TCR beta V segments productive about 87% or about 30% of the time.

Both 60 Vbeta primers and 13 Jbeta primers went into the PCR. Authors' processing steps: Unique TCR beta chains numbered 80 million to 95 million in a later analysis, with roughly 11 million shared. Assay used: immunoSEQ multiplex PCR; TCRdb lists only in-frame clones, some missing. V and J calls plus clone size are reproduced from that table; the DNA served to infer D and trimming. The sample includes 200,000 to 250,000 clones, about 80% of them seen just once. What was sequenced was PBMCs. This TCR was sampled from a woman aged 40 to 55 in good health and CMV-seronegative. This chain links TRBV30 with TRBJ2-1, with a possible D match to TRBD1 (6 bases). CDR3 nucleotides: TGTGCCTGCTTGAGGGGGTCTCGGACTTACAATGAGCAGTTCTTC. Amino acids: CACLRGSRTYNEQFF.